This entry describes one T cell receptor beta chain. The data originate from a study of blood T cell repertoires in COVID-19. Looking at the study overall: The study drew acute and convalescent COVID-19 samples from the United States, Italy and Spain.

TCRdb's table, derived via immunoSEQ multiplex PCR, lists solely in-frame clones and lacks some. Found here are roughly 300,000 clones, about 87% of them singletons; the top ten hold roughly 7.1%. This CDR3 region has 15 residues. The junction had 4 bases not matched to a gene; V was cut back by 5 bases and J by 1 base. Germline-derived CDR1 and CDR2 are MNHEY and SVGEGT. Specimen: peripheral blood. The chain has TRBV6-2 or TRBV6-3 and TRBJ2-7; 11 nucleotides line up with TRBD2. This receptor was obtained from a woman aged 45-60 years who had recovered from COVID-19. As DNA, the CDR3 is TGTGCCAGCAGTACAAGACTAGCGGGGTCCTACGAGCAGTACTTC. Protein: CASSTRLAGSYEQYF.